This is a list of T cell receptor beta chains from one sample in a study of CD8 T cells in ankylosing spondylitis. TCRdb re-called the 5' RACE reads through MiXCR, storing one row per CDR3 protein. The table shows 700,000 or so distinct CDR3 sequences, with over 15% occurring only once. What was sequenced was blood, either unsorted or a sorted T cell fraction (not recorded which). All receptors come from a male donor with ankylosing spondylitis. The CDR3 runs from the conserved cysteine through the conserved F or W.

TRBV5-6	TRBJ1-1	CASSPGARGTEAFF
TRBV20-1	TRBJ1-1	CSARDRPGTGPSSPKMNTEAFF
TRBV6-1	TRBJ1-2	CASRSPQGSYGYTF
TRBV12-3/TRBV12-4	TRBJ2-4	CASSFFQGVKNIQYF
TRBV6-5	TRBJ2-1	CASSLGLAGIYNEQFF
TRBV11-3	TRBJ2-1	CASSLGQFAYNEQFF
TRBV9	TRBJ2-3	CASSLGLPNTDTQYF
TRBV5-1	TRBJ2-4	CASSFSSGRALGENIQYF
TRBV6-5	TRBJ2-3	CASSYLSGTDTQYF
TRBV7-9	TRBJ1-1	CASSWLTQGYLNTEAFF